This TCR beta chain was identified in a study of CD4 T cells in lung cancer (dated by TCRdb to between 2017 and 2020). Turning to the overall study: In the study, blood T cells of NSCLC patients were screened for responses to candidate mutation-encoded neoepitopes, and neoantigen-specific CD4+ T-cell clones and TCRs were isolated. The resected patients had lung adenocarcinoma or squamous cell carcinoma, were aged 60 to 69 at blood donation, and mostly were former smokers. Treatments received by the patients before blood donation included platinum chemotherapy, and some patients received nivolumab or pembrolizumab. The frequency of neoantigen-specific clonotypes in tumor resections, non-adjacent lung and cultured T-cell products was tracked by TCRB deep sequencing.

The CDR3 goes from the cysteine to the phenylalanine over 13 residues. The entry retains the CDR3 DNA only, 39 bases that are in frame from base 1. V and J lose 1 base and 4 bases, and a span of 9 bases separates them. In the germline V gene (reference sequence), CDR1 corresponds to SGHNT and CDR2 to YYREEE. To prepare the library, the immunoSEQ multiplex PCR assay was applied. Qiagen DNeasy or QIAamp micro DNA kits were used to isolate DNA, and the Adaptive Biotechnology human TCRB sequencing kit was used to sequence TCRB. An Illumina MiSeq was used to sequence the TCRB libraries. On the authors' methods: The kit provider's software was used to analyze TCRB sequence data, and Fisher's exact test was used to test clonotype templates for tumor enrichment. In its TCRdb copy, this immuneACCESS table keeps in-frame sequences only and misses some clones. Where compared with another copy, unresolved V genes explain less than half of these, and the others have no known cause. V and J calls and clone size are copied from that table; D and trimming were computed from the DNA. In this sample the table shows 200 to 250 clones, under 95% of which occur a single time. The ten largest make up roughly 93% of the sample.

Study-level results and caveats: IFNgamma-sorted cells included nonspecific IFNgamma producers of unknown purity, so expanded lines ranged from monoclonal to oligoclonal. Some blood-derived responses might reflect in vitro priming of naive T cells or cross-reactivity rather than memory responses to the cancer.

On this clone itself: This receptor's antigen is unknown. No much larger clone exists at a distance of one base, and base qualities are not known.

PBMCs were stimulated with mutant 27-mer peptides plus IL21, IL7, IL15 and IL2 for approximately 14 days, then restimulated with peptide-pulsed autologous B cells. After restimulation with peptide-pulsed B cells, live IFNgamma-secreting T cells were sorted by cytokine capture on a FACS Aria2. At limiting dilution of roughly 3 or 11 cells per well, the sorted cells were expanded for roughly 13 to 21 days with irradiated allogeneic PBMCs, phytohemagglutinin and IL2. The patients provided peripheral blood samples or leukapheresis products. Expanded lines were screened for antigen specificity by IFNgamma ELISA against autologous B cells pulsed with mutant peptides.

This chain is built from TRBV5-4 and TRBJ2-7; the D gene identity is not certain. The sample comprised a CD4+ T cell line or clone grown in culture. The receptor was isolated from a woman in her sixties with non-small cell lung cancer. Some clones in this sample may be carry-over from other donors' samples. The DNA reads TGTGCCAGCAGCTTGTCGTGGTCTTACGAGCAGTACTTC. Its translation reads: CASSLSWSYEQYF.